This passage covers 26 T cell receptor beta chains from one sample sequenced in a study of T-cell memory formation after mild COVID-19. From the 5' RACE reads, TCRdb called clonotypes with MiXCR, one entry per CDR3 protein. The sample includes around 65,000 distinct CDR3 sequences, about a tenth of them seen just once. Material: PBMCs or a T cell subset sorted from them (not recorded which). The receptors originated from a man aged 18 to 30 who had mild COVID-19 (a few samples of this study predate the infection). Cell type and time point are not known.

This clonotype was observed a handful of times. The rearrangement uses TRBV18 and TRBJ1-1; possible D gene TRBD1, 6 bases. V lost 4 bases and J lost 7, with 10 bases in between. This CDR3 has 12 residues. Germline-derived CDR1 and CDR2 are KGHSH and LQKENI. CDR3 nucleotide sequence: TGTGCCAGCTCACTAACGGACAGTGAAGCTTTCTTT. Its translation is CASSLTDSEAFF.

The rearrangement joins TRBV7-2 to TRBJ1-4; 9 positions match TRBD1. CDR1 and CDR2 from the germline V gene are SGHTA and FQGNSA. The CDR3 covers 14 residues. V was clipped by 5 bases and J by 7 bases; unmatched bases: 5. For the CDR3, the DNA is TGTGCCAGCAGCGAGGGACAGGGCCTTGAAAAACTGTTTTTT. It yields the protein CASSEGQGLEKLFF.

The V call is TRBV14, the J call TRBJ1-3; D gene unclear. CDR3 length: 13 amino acids. V dropped 1 base and J dropped 10 bases, with 11 bases sitting between them. Germline values: CDR1 SGHDN, CDR2 FVKESK. The CDR3 is CASSQGARLTIYF. In DNA, the CDR3 is TGTGCCAGCAGCCAAGGGGCCAGGTTGACCATATATTTT.

V is TRBV10-3 and J is TRBJ2-5, with TRBD2 matching over 9 bases. V shed 3 bases and J 3 bases; nucleotides not matched to a gene: 5. Per germline, CDR1 ENHRY and CDR2 SYGVKD. The CDR3 is 15 amino acids. The CDR3, as DNA: TGTGCCATCAGTGACCTTAGCGGGGGCGAAGAGACCCAGTACTTC. Encoded protein: CAISDLSGGEETQYF.

This clonotype has a handful of counts. The chain combines TRBV18 with TRBJ2-5; D call uncertain. Germline CDR1 KGHSH, CDR2 LQKENI. The V gene lost 1 base and the J gene lost 4 bases, with 13 bases spanning the gap. The CDR3 loop spans 15 amino acids. The CDR3 DNA sequence: TGTGCCAGCTCACCACGTCAGACCTTTTCAGAGACCCAGTACTTC. It codes for CASSPRQTFSETQYF. The entire variable domain, with the rest obtained from reference TRBV18 and TRBJ2-5, is as follows: NAGVMQNPRHLVRRRGQEARLRCSPMKGHSHVYWYRQLPEEGLKFMVYLQKENIIDESGMPKERFSAEFPKEGPSILRIQQVVRGDSAAYFCASSPRQTFSETQYFGPGTRLLVL.

The table lists this clonotype with many counts. This chain links TRBV5-1 with TRBJ2-1; weak D call: TRBD2 (5 bases). Germline V lookup: CDR1 SGHRS, CDR2 YFSETQ. The CDR3 is made up of 14 amino acids. V was trimmed by 2 bases and J by 7 bases, leaving 13 bases between them. The CDR3 DNA reads TGCGCCAGCAGCTTTGGCACCCGAGGGAATGAGCAGTTCTTC. Encoded protein: CASSFGTRGNEQFF.

This clonotype showed up just a few times. The rearrangement joins TRBV12-3 or TRBV12-4 to TRBJ1-5; D might be TRBD1 (6 bases). The CDR3 loop spans 14 amino acids. Deletions cut 5 bases from V and 6 bases from J, with 14 bases between. The CDR3 coding sequence is TGTGCCAGCAGTACCCGGACAGCGGGTCAGCCCCAGCATTTT. It codes for CASSTRTAGQPQHF.

This clonotype turned up a few times. The chain combines TRBV29-1 with TRBJ1-1; 7 bases fit TRBD1. CDR1 and CDR2 from the germline V gene are SQVTM and ANQGSEA. The CDR3 length is 12 residues. V lost 7 bases to trimming and J lost 0 bases; unmatched junction nucleotides: 2. CDR3 residues: CSGGQMNTEAFF. The CDR3 nucleotides are TGCAGCGGGGGACAGATGAACACTGAAGCTTTCTTT.

This clonotype was recorded many times. The gene calls are TRBV6-5 and TRBJ1-4; TRBD1 matches 7 bases. The J segment lost 7 bases and the V segment lost 6 bases, leaving 5 bases of the junction unmatched. Germline CDR1 is MNHEY and CDR2 is SVGAGI. The CDR3 totals 13 residues. The CDR3 bases are TGTGCCAGCAGGCGACAGGGAGGTGAAAAACTGTTTTTT. Translated, it gives CASRRQGGEKLFF.

This clonotype was seen a few times. The chain is built from TRBV20-1 and TRBJ1-5; no clear D gene. This CDR3 spans 13 amino acids. The germline CDR1 and CDR2 sequences are DFQATT and SNEGSKA (reference sequence). Trimming took 4 bases from V and 5 from J, leaving 12 bases between them. CDR3 in DNA: TGCAGTGCTACCGAGTCGGCAGATCAGCCCCAGCATTTT. This sequence encodes CSATESADQPQHF.

This rearrangement joins TRBV4-2 to TRBJ1-6, with TRBD1 matching 7 bases. Per the germline V gene, CDR1 is LGHNA and CDR2 is YNFKEQ. Germline trimming cut 1 base from V and 10 bases from J; bases unmatched to any gene: 13. This CDR3 is built from 17 residues. As DNA, the CDR3 is TGTGCCAGCAGCCAAGCCGGCCCCACAGGGGCACGGTCACCCCTCCACTTT. This translates into CASSQAGPTGARSPLHF.

This clonotype was counted a few times. V is TRBV3-1 and J is TRBJ2-1, with 8 bases lining up with TRBD2. The CDR3 length is 15 residues. The germline V gene has CDR1 LGHDT and CDR2 YNNKEL (reference sequence). Trimming at V came to 4 bases and at J to 5 bases, leaving 7 bases not matched to a gene. The CDR3 here is CASSLTPGGNNEQFF. CDR3 coding DNA: TGTGCCAGCAGCCTTACCCCGGGAGGGAACAATGAGCAGTTCTTC.

This clonotype was seen at least ten times. The chain uses TRBV5-1 and TRBJ2-5; a weak D match, TRBD2 (6 bases). There are 16 residues in the CDR3. Germline V CDR1 and CDR2: SGHRS, YFSETQ. Deletions cut 1 base from V and 2 bases from J, with 15 bases between. The CDR3 nucleotides are TGCGCCAGCAGCTTGCGGCTCGGGGGAGATCAAGAGACCCAGTACTTC. This gives the protein CASSLRLGGDQETQYF.

The V gene is TRBV24-1, the J gene TRBJ2-1, with D tentatively TRBD1 or TRBD2 (5 bases each). Looked up from germline, CDR1 is KGHDR and CDR2 is SFDVKD. V shed 3 bases and J shed 6 bases, with 14 bases lying between them. The CDR3 is 15 amino acids. CDR3: CATSDGTSIGNEQFF. The CDR3 DNA sequence: TGTGCCACCAGTGATGGGACGAGTATTGGCAATGAGCAGTTCTTC.

This chain links TRBV12-3 or TRBV12-4 with TRBJ2-7, with D possibly matching TRBD1 (5 bases). With 3 bases removed from V and 2 bases from J, the gap between germline ends came to 17 bases. The CDR3 runs 16 residues. The CDR3 loop reads CASSFPLGQGPYEQYV. The DNA of the CDR3 is TGTGCCAGCAGTTTCCCCCTCGGCCAGGGCCCCTACGAGCAGTACGTC.

This clonotype was seen more than once but under ten times. The chain joins TRBV20-1 to TRBJ2-1; no clear D. The germline V gene has CDR1 DFQATT and CDR2 SNEGSKA (reference sequence). Trimming left V 0 bases short and J 8 bases short, with 8 bases between. The CDR3 spans 12 residues. The CDR3 is CSARDARDEQFF. The CDR3 DNA follows: TGCAGTGCTAGAGATGCCCGCGATGAGCAGTTCTTC.

The chain joins TRBV12-3 or TRBV12-4 to TRBJ1-4; D uncertain. The V end lost 6 bases, the J end lost 0 bases, and 11 bases lay between the germline ends. CDR3 length equals 15 residues. This CDR3 reads CASRGSGPTNEKLFF. The CDR3 DNA reads as TGTGCCAGCAGGGGCTCGGGCCCAACTAATGAAAAACTGTTTTTT.

The sample holds many counts of this clonotype. The V call is TRBV6-6, the J call TRBJ2-4, with D possibly called TRBD1 or TRBD2 (5 bases each). The germline V gene encodes CDR1 MNHNY and CDR2 SVGAGI (reference sequence). The CDR3 spans 14 residues. V was shortened by 9 bases and J by 4 bases, with 16 bases between the two germline ends. This CDR3 reads CASQPRDGKNIQYF. The CDR3 DNA follows: TGTGCCAGTCAACCCCGGGACGGTAAAAACATTCAGTACTTC.

This clonotype was recorded a few times. The chain combines TRBV6-1 with TRBJ2-7; 8 nucleotides line up with TRBD1. The junction had 10 bases not matched to a gene; V was cut back by 5 bases and J by 7 bases. The CDR3 is made up of 14 amino acids. The germline V gene has CDR1 MNHNS and CDR2 SASEGT. CDR3 nucleotide sequence: TGTGCCAGCAGTCCCCCCGGGACAGGCGGAGAGCAGTACGTC. Protein product: CASSPPGTGGEQYV.

By proportion, this clonotype is medium-sized (0.01 to 0.1%). The chain combines TRBV5-1 with TRBJ2-5; D may be TRBD2 (6 bases). The germline V gene encodes CDR1 SGHRS and CDR2 YFSETQ. V lost 4 bases and J lost 0, with 13 bases in between. CDR3 length: 15 amino acids. CDR3 loop: CASSTNRDYQETQYF. The DNA of the CDR3 is TGCGCCAGCAGCACTAACCGGGACTACCAAGAGACCCAGTACTTC.

This clonotype showed up just a few times. The rearrangement uses TRBV18 and TRBJ2-7; 7 nucleotides align to TRBD2. The CDR3 contains 14 residues. V gave up 3 bases and J gave up 7 bases; unmatched junction bases: 9. Germline values: CDR1 KGHSH, CDR2 LQKENI. CDR3 in DNA: TGTGCCAGCTCACCGGGAGGGGAGGGATATGAGCAGTACGTC. Its translation is CASSPGGEGYEQYV.

The sample holds a few counts of this clonotype. The chain links TRBV23-1 to TRBJ1-3; D gene uncertain. TRBV23-1 is flagged as an ORF with uncertain function. V was shortened by 8 bases and J by 0 bases, with 17 bases between the two germline ends. This CDR3 is built from 16 residues. CDR3 nucleotides: TGCGCCAGCCCTTTTTTGGGCGCCTACTCTGGAAACACCATATATTTT. Translating gives CASPFLGAYSGNTIYF.

This clonotype was counted a few times. This chain joins TRBV2 and TRBJ2-1, with D tentatively TRBD2 (6 bases). The CDR3 totals 13 residues. Germline assignment: CDR1 SNHLY and CDR2 FYNNEI. Trimming pared 6 bases from V and 5 bases from J, leaving 11 bases between. This chain's CDR3 is CASRAGQNNEQFF. CDR3 nucleotide sequence: TGTGCCAGCAGGGCGGGGCAAAACAATGAGCAGTTCTTC.

This clonotype was counted at least ten times. V gene TRBV5-1 combines with J gene TRBJ2-3, with TRBD2 identical over 10 bases. CDR1 is SGHRS and CDR2 is YFSETQ in the germline V gene. The CDR3 consists of 15 residues. Germline trimming cut 4 bases from V and 2 bases from J; bases unmatched to any gene: 4. The CDR3 nucleotides are TGCGCCAGCAGCCTTACTAGCGGGGCCACAGATACGCAGTATTTT. Amino acid sequence: CASSLTSGATDTQYF. Complete variable domain (other parts from reference TRBV5-1 and TRBJ2-3): KAGVTQTPRYLIKTRGQQVTLSCSPISGHRSVSWYQQTPGQGLQFLFEYFSETQRNKGNFPGRFSGRQFSNSRSEMNVSTLELGDSALYLCASSLTSGATDTQYFGPGTRLTVL.

This clonotype was picked up a small number of times. The chain employs TRBV5-1 and TRBJ1-6; a possible D gene is TRBD1 (5 bases). The CDR3 runs 18 residues. The germline V gene has CDR1 SGHRS and CDR2 YFSETQ. V was shortened by 6 bases and J by 6 bases, with 25 bases between the two germline ends. The CDR3 spells CASMDPSQDVGVNSPLHF. The CDR3 nucleotides read TGCGCCAGCATGGACCCCTCTCAGGATGTGGGGGTTAATTCACCCCTCCACTTT.

This clonotype has a handful of counts. This rearrangement joins TRBV9 to TRBJ1-6; D remains ambiguous. The CDR3 is 15 residues long. Germline CDR1 reads SGDLS; CDR2 reads YYNGEE. V was shortened by 4 bases and J by 2 bases, with 10 bases between the two germline ends. The CDR3 nucleotides are TGTGCCAGCAGCACCGGGAGCGCCTATAATTCACCCCTCCACTTT. Translated, it gives CASSTGSAYNSPLHF.